Sequencing of this TCR beta chain was carried out in a study of shared clonotypes between healthy human individuals. Study in general: CD4 naive and CD4 memory each took three plates per donor, while CD8 naive took two and CD8 memory one.

The repertoire was sequenced with immunoSEQ multiplex PCR; TCRdb's copy has only in-frame clones and lacks some. The data contain roughly 1,100,000 clones, 75% of them singletons. The V end was cut by 7 bases, the J end by 4 bases, with 12 bases between. Germline V gene data show CDR1 as SGHTA and CDR2 as FQGNSA. CDR3 size: 13 residues. Sample: memory CD4+ T cells sorted from blood. Subset described: CD45RA-negative fraction. The chain links TRBV7-2 to TRBJ2-3; no reliable D call. The sequence was collected from a man between 18 and 29 years old in good health. The CDR3 DNA sequence: TGTGCCAGCAACCAATTATACCCAGATACGCAGTATTTT. Amino acid sequence: CASNQLYPDTQYF.